The 10 T cell receptor beta chains reported below all come from one sample, sequenced in a study of T cell responses to AZD1222 COVID-19 vaccine. Profiling relied on immunoSEQ multiplex PCR, and the TCRdb table lists in-frame clones only, not all of them. The sample has 150,000 to 200,000 clones, roughly 92% seen once. Specimen: peripheral blood, collected on day 0 of AZD1222 vaccination. All receptors derive from an adult in good health.

This clone was seen a handful of times. This chain joins TRBV7-2 and TRBJ2-7; D may be TRBD1 or TRBD2 (5 bases each). This CDR3 region has 13 residues. The germline V and J ends were trimmed by 4 bases and 4 bases, with 11 bases remaining between them. Germline V gene data show CDR1 as SGHTA and CDR2 as FQGNSA. The chain's CDR3 is CASSYQGAYEQYV. The CDR3 coding sequence is TGTGCCAGCAGCTACCAGGGAGCATACGAGCAGTACGTC.

The chain carries TRBV10-3 and TRBJ1-2, with TRBD1 as a possible D gene (5 bases). The germline V gene has CDR1 ENHRY and CDR2 SYGVKD. The CDR3 extends over 18 amino acids. Trimming removed 2 bases at V and 4 bases at J, with 23 bases between. The CDR3 protein is CAISETTDTTGSAYGYTF. CDR3 coding DNA: TGTGCCATCAGTGAGACCACTGACACAACAGGCTCTGCCTATGGCTACACCTTC.

The J gene is TRBJ1-6, the V gene TRBV28; no firm D call. The germline V gene encodes CDR1 MDHEN and CDR2 SYDVKM. The CDR3 runs 13 residues. V lost 5 bases and J 8 bases, leaving 10 bases between the germline ends. CDR3 protein: CASSPRSDSPLHF. The CDR3 DNA is TGTGCCAGCAGTCCACGATCGGATTCACCCCTCCACTTT.

The genes are TRBV12-5 and TRBJ1-2; the D gene is possibly TRBD1 (6 bases). V lost 5 bases and J lost 4, with 17 bases in between. The germline V gene has CDR1 LGHNT and CDR2 FRNRAP. The CDR3 contains 15 residues. This CDR3 is CASGNARDIRYGYTF. The CDR3 DNA reads as TGTGCTAGTGGTAATGCCCGGGACATACGCTATGGCTACACCTTC.

The rearrangement uses TRBV25-1 and TRBJ2-1, with D uncertain. Germline loops: CDR1 MGHDK, CDR2 SYGVNS. The CDR3 is made up of 11 amino acids. V was cut by 4 bases and J by 8 bases, with 6 bases left in between. The CDR3 loop reads CASSGVDEQFF. The DNA of the CDR3 is TGTGCCAGCAGTGGGGTGGATGAGCAGTTCTTC.

The chain recombines TRBV24-1 with TRBJ2-3, with no clear D. Between the trimmed V and J ends, which lost 4 bases and 8 bases, there was a span of 12 bases. This CDR3 is 13 amino acids long. Germline CDR1 KGHDR, CDR2 SFDVKD. The CDR3 loop is CATSDHYGATQYF. CDR3 sequence (DNA): TGTGCCACCAGTGACCACTACGGCGCTACGCAGTATTTT.

The chain couples TRBV5-1 to TRBJ1-3, with a weak D call TRBD1 (5 bases). The ends were cut back, 0 bases at V and 2 bases at J, with 9 bases in the middle. CDR1 is SGHRS, CDR2 YFSETQ, per germline. The length of the CDR3 is 15 residues. The CDR3 DNA reads TGCGCCAGCAGCTTGGACAGGAACACTGGAAACACCATATATTTT. Translated, it gives CASSLDRNTGNTIYF.

The V call is TRBV2, the J call TRBJ1-1, with D possibly TRBD1 on 6 matching bases. The CDR3 is 14 amino acids. Germline CDR1 is SNHLY and CDR2 is FYNNEI. The V end was cut by 7 bases, the J end by 0 bases, with 12 bases between. The CDR3 here is CASKLDSMNTEAFF. DNA for the CDR3: TGTGCCAGCAAACTGGACAGCATGAACACTGAAGCTTTCTTT. Full variable domain (rest looked up from reference TRBV2 and TRBJ1-1): EPEVTQTPSHQVTQMGQEVILRCVPISNHLYFYWYRQILGQKVEFLVSFYNNEISEKSEIFDDQFSVERPDGSNFTLKIRSTKLEDSAMYFCASKLDSMNTEAFFGQGTRLTVV.

The rearrangement links TRBV7-9 to TRBJ1-3; D remains unclear. Deletions cut 5 bases from V and 0 bases from J, with 5 bases between. This CDR3 spans 13 amino acids. Germline CDR1 reads SEHNR; CDR2 reads FQNEAQ (reference sequence). The DNA of the CDR3 is TGTGCCAGCAGCCAAAACTCTGGAAACACCATATATTTT. As protein: CASSQNSGNTIYF.

This chain joins TRBV7-2 and TRBJ2-2; 8 bases fit TRBD2. This CDR3 is 14 amino acids long. Germline V gene lookup returns CDR1 SGHTA and CDR2 FQGNSA. V shed 4 bases, J shed 8 bases, and the junction held 6 bases outside the gene matches. Here the CDR3 DNA reads TGTGCCAGCAGCTGGGACGCGGGAGGAGGGGAGCTGTTTTTT. Protein sequence: CASSWDAGGGELFF.